This T cell receptor beta chain was recorded in a study of CD8+ T cells in alopecia areata. Study-level background: The protocol delivered tofacitinib for 6 to 18 months, then withdrew it for 6 months. Treated patients received severity scores based on the percentage of scalp area affected.

Study results and limitations: Links between baseline CD8+ expansion and response need larger treated cohorts.

For this clone: Its antigen is undetermined.

Treatment here: oral pan-JAK inhibitor, 5-10 mg twice daily. Separation by sorting yielded CD4+ and CD8+ T cells from PBMCs. The authors extracted RNA and reverse transcribed it into cDNA as the sequencing template. Profiling relied on immunoSEQ multiplex PCR, and the TCRdb table lists in-frame clones only, not all of them. The table records 100,000 to 150,000 clones, around 63% of them present only once. V shed 4 bases and J shed 5 bases, with 17 bases lying between them. Germline assignment: CDR1 GTSNPN and CDR2 SVGIG (reference sequence). This CDR3 region has 14 residues. The source was CD4+ T cells sorted from blood, collected at week 4, from a patient treated with tofacitinib. The clonotype was recovered from a human donor with alopecia areata. The rearrangement links TRBV30 to TRBJ1-1, with D perhaps TRBD1 (5 bases). In DNA, the CDR3 is TGTGCCTGGATCGAGGCAAGGGGCGCGACTGAAGCTTTCTTT. Its translation: CAWIEARGATEAFF.